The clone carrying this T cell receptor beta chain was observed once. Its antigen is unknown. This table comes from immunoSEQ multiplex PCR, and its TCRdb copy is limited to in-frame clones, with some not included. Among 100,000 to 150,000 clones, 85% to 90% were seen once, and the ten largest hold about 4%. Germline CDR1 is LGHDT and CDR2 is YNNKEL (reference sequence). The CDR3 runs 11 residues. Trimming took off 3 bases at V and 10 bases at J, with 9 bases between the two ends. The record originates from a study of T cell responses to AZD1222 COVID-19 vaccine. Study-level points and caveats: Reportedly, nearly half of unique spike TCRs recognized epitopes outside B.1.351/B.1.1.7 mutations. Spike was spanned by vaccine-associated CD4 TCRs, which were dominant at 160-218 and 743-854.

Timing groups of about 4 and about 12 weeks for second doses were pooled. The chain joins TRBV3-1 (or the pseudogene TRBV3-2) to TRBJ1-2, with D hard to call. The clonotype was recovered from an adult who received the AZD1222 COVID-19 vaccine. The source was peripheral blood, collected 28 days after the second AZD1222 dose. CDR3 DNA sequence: TGTGCCAGCAGCCAGGTAGAGGACTACACCTTC. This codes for CASSQVEDYTF.